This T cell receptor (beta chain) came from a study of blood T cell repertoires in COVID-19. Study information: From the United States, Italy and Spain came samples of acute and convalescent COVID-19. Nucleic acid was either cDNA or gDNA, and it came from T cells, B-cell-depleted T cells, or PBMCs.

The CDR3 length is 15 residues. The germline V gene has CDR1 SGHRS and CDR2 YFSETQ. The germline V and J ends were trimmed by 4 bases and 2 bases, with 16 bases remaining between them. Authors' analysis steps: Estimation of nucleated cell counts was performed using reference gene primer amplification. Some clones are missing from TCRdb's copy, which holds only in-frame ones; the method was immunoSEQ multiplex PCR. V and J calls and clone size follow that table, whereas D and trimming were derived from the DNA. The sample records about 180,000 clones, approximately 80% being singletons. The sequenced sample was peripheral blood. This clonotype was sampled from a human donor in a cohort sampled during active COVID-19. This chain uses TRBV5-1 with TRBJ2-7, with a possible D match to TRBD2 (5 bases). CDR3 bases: TGCGCCAGCAGCCGGGATCCGGGTTTACCCTACGAGCAGTACTTC. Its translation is CASSRDPGLPYEQYF. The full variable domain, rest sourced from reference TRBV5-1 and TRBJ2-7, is KAGVTQTPRYLIKTRGQQVTLSCSPISGHRSVSWYQQTPGQGLQFLFEYFSETQRNKGNFPGRFSGRQFSNSRSEMNVSTLELGDSALYLCASSRDPGLPYEQYFGPGTRLTVT.